This T cell receptor (beta chain) came from a study of cytomegalovirus exposure and HLA in healthy donors. The PCR had 60 Vbeta and 13 Jbeta primers. Clones were sequenced by immunoSEQ multiplex PCR, and TCRdb holds only the in-frame ones, with some missing. The data contain about 180,000 clones, roughly 86% of them singletons. Per germline, CDR1 MRHNA and CDR2 SNTAGT. The CDR3 loop spans 16 amino acids. V trimming: 3 bases; J trimming: 9 bases; junction bases outside the gene matches: 11. In this sample, this clone turned up a few times. Its antigen is undetermined. Broader study findings: There was a cluster of highly shared sequence variants that was likely a sequencing artifact.

This chain joins TRBV6-4 and TRBJ2-1; 10 positions match TRBD2. The TCR was taken from a girl between 10 and 17 years old in good health and CMV-seropositive. Sequences were obtained from PBMCs. CDR3 nucleotide sequence: TGTGCCAGCAGTGAGGTCCCAGCGGGGGGGCGCGGTGAGCAGTTCTTC. It is translated as CASSEVPAGGRGEQFF.